Listed here are 31 T cell receptor beta chains from one sample, sequenced in a study of graft-versus-host responses after intestinal transplantation. Their antigens remain unidentified. Repertoires were generated with immunoSEQ multiplex PCR, while TCRdb's copy carries only in-frame clones and drops some. The table shows 100,000 or so clones, with over 75% occurring only once. The specimen was unstimulated CD4+ T cells sorted from spleen or lymph node cells, collected before transplant. The receptors here all came from a human donor who was the organ donor for an intestinal transplant.

To note about this clone: Relative to the germline gene, one junction end is altered; a read error may explain this. This rearrangement joins TRBV5-4 to TRBJ2-1, with TRBD2 matching over 14 bases. Germline V gives CDR1 SGHNT, CDR2 YYREEE (reference sequence). The CDR3 runs 20 residues. The CDR3 loop is CATSLFVGTSGGSRNNEQFF. For the CDR3, the DNA is TGTGCCACCAGCTTGTTCGTCGGGACTAGCGGGGGATCCAGGAACAATGAGCAGTTCTTC.

V and J are TRBV30 and TRBJ1-1; D gene ambiguous. There are 12 residues in the CDR3. V was shortened by 7 bases and J by 0 bases, with 9 bases between the two germline ends. Germline V CDR1 and CDR2: GTSNPN, SVGIG (reference sequence). The CDR3 region has the DNA TGTGCCTTACAGACTTTGAACACTGAAGCTTTCTTT. Translated: CALQTLNTEAFF. Supplemented by reference TRBV30 and TRBJ1-1, the full variable domain reads SQTIHQWPATLVQPVGSPLSLECTVEGTSNPNLYWYRQAAGRGLQLLFYSVGIGQISSEVPQNLSASRPQDRQFILSSKKLLLSDSGFYLCALQTLNTEAFFGQGTRLTVV.

The chain couples TRBV6-1 to TRBJ1-2, with TRBD1 identical over 7 bases. Trimming removed 10 bases from V and 4 bases from J; junction bases left unmatched: 0. CDR3 length: 10 residues. Germline V gene sequence: CDR1 MNHNS, CDR2 SASEGT. DNA of the CDR3: TGTGCCACAGGGGGCTATGGCTACACCTTC. Translating gives CATGGYGYTF.

This sequence joins TRBV30 and TRBJ2-1; no definite D call. V was pared by 2 bases and J by 5 bases, with 7 bases between. The CDR3 extends over 12 amino acids. The V gene's germline CDR1 is GTSNPN and CDR2 SVGIG (reference sequence). The CDR3 reads CAWSPLDNEQFF. DNA of the CDR3: TGTGCCTGGAGTCCACTTGACAATGAGCAGTTCTTC.

The gene calls are TRBV10-3 and TRBJ1-4, with D possibly TRBD1 on 5 matching bases. Trimming pared 0 bases from V and 5 bases from J, leaving 10 bases between. The CDR3 is 15 amino acids. Germline CDR1 is ENHRY and CDR2 is SYGVKD. CDR3 sequence (DNA): TGTGCCATCAGTGAGTCCGGGGCCCTAAATGAAAAACTGTTTTTT. Its protein is CAISESGALNEKLFF.

This clone has just one count. This sequence joins TRBV19 and TRBJ2-1; no clear D gene. This CDR3 spans 13 amino acids. V dropped 5 bases and J dropped 4 bases, with 9 bases sitting between them. Looked up from germline, CDR1 is LNHDA and CDR2 is SQIVND (reference sequence). CDR3 protein: CASSLALYNEQFF. The CDR3 nucleotides are TGTGCCAGTAGTTTGGCCCTATACAATGAGCAGTTCTTC. The full variable domain, with the rest looked up from reference TRBV19 and TRBJ2-1, is DGGITQSPKYLFRKEGQNVTLSCEQNLNHDAMYWYRQDPGQGLRLIYYSQIVNDFQKGDIAEGYSVSREKKESFPLTVTSAQKNPTAFYLCASSLALYNEQFFGPGTRLTVL.

The chain carries TRBV19 and TRBJ2-5, with TRBD2 as a possible D gene (7 bases). V lost 5 bases and J 1 base, leaving 17 bases between the germline ends. The CDR3 length is 16 residues. Germline CDR1 is LNHDA and CDR2 is SQIVND (reference sequence). The CDR3 nucleotides are TGTGCCAGTAGTGGTACCGGGGGGCGCGTCCAAGAGACCCAGTACTTC. Its protein product is CASSGTGGRVQETQYF.

The genes are TRBV7-2 and TRBJ2-2; 8 positions agree with TRBD1. V shed 3 bases and J 0 bases; nucleotides not matched to a gene: 3. The CDR3 length is 16 residues. Germline V gives CDR1 SGHTA, CDR2 FQGNSA. CDR3 sequence: CASSFSQGANTGELFF. Written as DNA, the CDR3 is TGTGCCAGCAGCTTTTCACAGGGGGCGAACACCGGGGAGCTGTTTTTT.

The rearrangement links TRBV6-6 to TRBJ1-3, with D unresolved. V was clipped by 8 bases and J by 0 bases, with 8 bases between them. The V gene's germline CDR1 is MNHNY and CDR2 SVGAGI (reference sequence). The CDR3 spans 13 residues. Here the CDR3 reads CASGSSSGNTIYF. In DNA form, the CDR3 reads TGTGCCAGCGGATCGTCCTCTGGAAACACCATATATTTT.

The chain carries TRBV18 and TRBJ1-5, with a tentative D call TRBD1 (5 bases). V shed 8 bases and J shed 7 bases, with 21 bases lying between them. The germline V gene has CDR1 KGHSH and CDR2 LQKENI. The CDR3 runs to 15 residues. This chain's CDR3 is CASAPKVGAAQPQHF. CDR3 nucleotides: TGTGCCAGCGCCCCTAAGGTAGGGGCGGCGCAGCCCCAGCATTTT.

The gene calls are TRBV9 and TRBJ2-2, with unresolved D. The V and J ends lost 10 bases and 1 base respectively, with 14 bases between them. Germline loops: CDR1 SGDLS, CDR2 YYNGEE. The CDR3 loop spans 14 amino acids. The CDR3: CARTPYKNTGELFF. The CDR3 DNA sequence: TGTGCCCGTACACCTTACAAGAACACCGGGGAGCTGTTTTTT.

The chain is built from TRBV28 and TRBJ2-7; D may be TRBD1 or TRBD2 (5 bases each). The CDR3 is 13 residues long. Germline CDR1 reads MDHEN; CDR2 reads SYDVKM. V dropped 7 bases and J dropped 2 bases, with 12 bases sitting between them. Written as DNA, the CDR3 is TGTGCCAGCATGGGACGGCAAACCTACGAGCAGTACTTC. Its translation is CASMGRQTYEQYF.

The gene calls are TRBV19 and TRBJ2-3, with 7 positions matching TRBD1. After removal of 10 bases from V and 1 base from J, the junction contained 8 bases not matched to a gene. The germline V gene has CDR1 LNHDA and CDR2 SQIVND (reference sequence). The CDR3 is 14 amino acids. In DNA, the CDR3 is TGTGCCACCCACCTTGGACAGGGCACAGATACGCAGTATTTT. This codes for CATHLGQGTDTQYF.

This chain connects TRBV7-2 to TRBJ2-2; the D gene is possibly TRBD2 (6 bases). Germline values: CDR1 SGHTA, CDR2 FQGNSA. This CDR3 is 16 amino acids long. Trimming took 5 bases from V and 0 from J, leaving 13 bases between them. CDR3 nucleotide sequence: TGTGCCAGCAGCCAAAGCGGACTAACGAACACCGGGGAGCTGTTTTTT. Translation: CASSQSGLTNTGELFF.

This chain joins TRBV5-6 and TRBJ1-4; D gene ambiguous. The CDR3 has 15 residues. CDR1 and CDR2 (germline): SGHDT, YYEEEE. The ends were cut back, 1 base at V and 8 bases at J, with 15 bases in the middle. CDR3 protein: CASSLSGDLREKLFF. The DNA of the CDR3 is TGTGCCAGCAGCTTGTCTGGGGATCTGAGAGAAAAACTGTTTTTT.

V and J are TRBV28 and TRBJ2-1, with a weak D call TRBD1 (6 bases). CDR1 is MDHEN and CDR2 is SYDVKM in the germline V gene. The CDR3 loop spans 15 amino acids. Trimming shortened V by 3 bases and J by 7 bases, and 16 bases separated the two germline ends. Here the CDR3 reads CASSFWNRVENEQFF. The CDR3 DNA sequence: TGTGCCAGCAGTTTTTGGAACAGGGTTGAGAATGAGCAGTTCTTC.

V usage is TRBV6-1 and J usage is TRBJ2-1, with a tentative D call TRBD1 (6 bases). CDR3 length equals 15 residues. In germline, CDR1 is MNHNS, CDR2 SASEGT. Trimming took 2 bases from V and 6 from J, leaving 14 bases between them. The CDR3, as DNA: TGTGCCAGCAGTGAATGGGCGGCAGGGGCCAATGAGCAGTTCTTC. This sequence encodes CASSEWAAGANEQFF.

The CDR3 DNA follows: TGCAGCGTCCGACCCACAGGGAACACTGAAGCTTTCTTT. Translating it yields CSVRPTGNTEAFF. The J gene is TRBJ1-1, the V gene TRBV29-1; D might be TRBD1 (5 bases). V lost 6 bases and J 1 base, leaving 12 bases between the germline ends. CDR1 and CDR2 (germline): SQVTM, ANQGSEA. This CDR3 is 13 amino acids long.

The chain employs TRBV10-3 and TRBJ1-5, with D perhaps matching TRBD1 (5 bases). The CDR3 runs to 15 residues. Trimming left V 6 bases short and J 9 bases short, with 21 bases between. Germline assignment: CDR1 ENHRY and CDR2 SYGVKD. CDR3 sequence: CAISGGAQGGGPQHF. CDR3 DNA sequence: TGTGCCATCAGCGGAGGGGCGCAGGGCGGTGGGCCCCAGCATTTT.

This clone has a handful of counts. The chain joins TRBV7-8 to TRBJ2-7; 7 bases are shared with TRBD2. Trimming removed 5 bases from V and 0 bases from J; junction bases left unmatched: 7. This CDR3 region has 15 residues. Looked up from germline, CDR1 is SGHVS and CDR2 is FQNEAQ. CDR3 loop: CASSHLGGTSYEQYF. Here the CDR3 DNA reads TGTGCCAGCAGCCACTTGGGGGGGACCTCCTACGAGCAGTACTTC.

This clone was picked up one time. The rearrangement links TRBV7-2 to TRBJ1-4; TRBD1 matches at 10 bases. CDR3 length: 15 amino acids. The V and J ends lost 6 bases and 8 bases, in that order; junction bases with no gene match: 9. The germline V gene encodes CDR1 SGHTA and CDR2 FQGNSA. CDR3 protein: CASSRQGATEEKLFF. For the CDR3, the DNA is TGTGCCAGCAGTCGACAGGGGGCTACTGAAGAAAAACTGTTTTTT.

The chain recombines TRBV5-8 with TRBJ1-5, with a weak D call TRBD1 (6 bases). The CDR3 runs 15 residues. Deletions cut 6 bases from V and 1 base from J, with 14 bases between. CDR1 and CDR2 from the germline V gene are SGHTS and YDEGEE. CDR3 nucleotides: TGTGCCAGCACCCTTCGGGGGCGAAGCAATCAGCCCCAGCATTTT. The encoded protein is CASTLRGRSNQPQHF. Full variable domain (missing parts from reference TRBV5-8 and TRBJ1-5): EAGVTQSPTHLIKTRGQQATLRCSPISGHTSVYWYQQALGLGLQFLLWYDEGEERNRGNFPPRFSGRQFPNYSSELNVNALELEDSALYLCASTLRGRSNQPQHFGDGTRLSIL.

The gene calls are TRBV9 and TRBJ1-1; TRBD1 matches at 11 bases. The CDR3 loop spans 16 amino acids. Unmatched junction bases numbered 4, after V lost 2 bases and J lost 1 base. Per germline, CDR1 SGDLS and CDR2 YYNGEE. CDR3 amino acids: CASSVGTGGGNTEAFF. CDR3 coding DNA: TGTGCCAGCAGCGTCGGGACAGGGGGAGGGAACACTGAAGCTTTCTTT.

This clone was found once. The chain joins TRBV5-6 to TRBJ2-5, with D possibly TRBD2 on 6 matching bases. The CDR3 length is 16 residues. In germline, CDR1 is SGHDT, CDR2 YYEEEE. V lost 4 bases to trimming and J lost 1 base, with 17 bases between them. The CDR3 region is CASSRRQTGGQETQYF. The CDR3 DNA reads as TGTGCCAGCAGCCGGAGACAAACCGGGGGCCAAGAGACCCAGTACTTC.

J is TRBJ1-3 and V is TRBV7-9, with D possibly matching TRBD1 (6 bases). The length of the CDR3 is 14 residues. CDR1 is SEHNR and CDR2 is FQNEAQ in the germline V gene (reference sequence). The V end was cut by 5 bases, the J end by 2 bases, with 10 bases between. The CDR3 spells CASSQGHAGNTIYF. The CDR3, as DNA: TGTGCCAGCAGCCAGGGACACGCTGGAAACACCATATATTTT.

The V and J genes are TRBV4-1 and TRBJ1-5; D possibly corresponds to TRBD1 (5 bases). Trimming shortened V by 1 base and J by 3 bases, and 10 bases separated the two germline ends. From germline, CDR1 is MGHRA and CDR2 YSYEKL. CDR3 length equals 15 residues. As DNA, the CDR3 is TGCGCCAGCAGCCAAGGTGACAGAAACAATCAGCCCCAGCATTTT. Its translation: CASSQGDRNNQPQHF.

The chain combines TRBV12-1 with TRBJ1-1. TRBV12-1 is a documented pseudogene. The CDR3 spans 17 residues. As DNA, the CDR3 is TGTGCCAGCAGCCCACCGAGGGCGGGGCTCGGTTGCACTGAAGCTTTCTTT. It codes for CASSPPRAGLGCTEAFF.

The genes are TRBV6-1 and TRBJ2-3, with D tentatively TRBD1 or TRBD2 (5 bases each). Germline CDR1 MNHNS, CDR2 SASEGT. V gave up 11 bases and J gave up 0 bases, with 12 bases separating them. There are 13 residues in the CDR3. CDR3 sequence reads: CALRGRSTDTQYF. The CDR3 DNA reads as TGTGCCCTCCGGGGCCGTAGCACAGATACGCAGTATTTT.

The J gene is TRBJ2-2, the V gene TRBV7-2; D ambiguous. This CDR3 region has 13 residues. The V gene lost 2 bases and the J gene lost 5 bases, with 6 bases spanning the gap. The V gene's germline CDR1 is SGHTA and CDR2 FQGNSA. The CDR3 here is CASSLPPTGELFF. The CDR3 DNA reads as TGTGCCAGCAGCTTACCCCCTACCGGGGAGCTGTTTTTT.

The V call is TRBV30, the J call TRBJ1-1; D gene uncertain. The CDR3 spans 11 residues. V lost 5 bases and J 8 bases, leaving 12 bases between the germline ends. Germline CDR1 GTSNPN, CDR2 SVGIG (reference sequence). The CDR3 region has the DNA TGTGCCTGGCAGACCCACAGAGAAGCTTTCTTT. Amino acid sequence: CAWQTHREAFF. Combining the CDR3 with reference TRBV30 and TRBJ1-1 gives the whole variable domain SQTIHQWPATLVQPVGSPLSLECTVEGTSNPNLYWYRQAAGRGLQLLFYSVGIGQISSEVPQNLSASRPQDRQFILSSKKLLLSDSGFYLCAWQTHREAFFGQGTRLTVV.

This clone occurred once. The J gene is TRBJ2-5, the V gene TRBV4-2; 12 nucleotides align to TRBD2. With V trimmed by 0 bases and J by 3 bases, 11 bases remained unmatched. The CDR3 extends over 19 amino acids. Germline CDR1 is LGHNA and CDR2 is YNFKEQ. The CDR3 loop is CASSQEATSGGPVEETQYF. The CDR3, as DNA: TGTGCCAGCAGCCAAGAAGCGACTAGCGGGGGCCCCGTGGAAGAGACCCAGTACTTC.